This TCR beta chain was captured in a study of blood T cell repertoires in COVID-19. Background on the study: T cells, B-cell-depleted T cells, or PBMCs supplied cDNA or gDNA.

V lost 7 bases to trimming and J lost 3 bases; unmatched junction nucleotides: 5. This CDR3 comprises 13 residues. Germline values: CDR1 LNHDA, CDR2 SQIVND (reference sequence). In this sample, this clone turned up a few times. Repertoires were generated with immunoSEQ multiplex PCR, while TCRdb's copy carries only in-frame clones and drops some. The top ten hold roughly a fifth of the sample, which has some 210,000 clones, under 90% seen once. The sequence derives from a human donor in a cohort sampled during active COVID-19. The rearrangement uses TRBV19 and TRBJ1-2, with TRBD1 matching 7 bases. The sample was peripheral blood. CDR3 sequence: CASTQGGYYGYTF. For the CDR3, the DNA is TGTGCCAGTACCCAGGGGGGCTACTATGGCTACACCTTC.